Below, 20 T cell receptor beta chains from the same sample are listed, as sequenced in a study of cytomegalovirus exposure and HLA in healthy donors. This PCR relied on a set of 60 Vbeta primers and 13 Jbeta primers. Some clones are missing from TCRdb's copy, which holds only in-frame ones; the method was immunoSEQ multiplex PCR. The sample's table shows about 74,000 clones. The sequencing sample was made of PBMCs. The origin of the receptors is a female donor in good health and CMV-seropositive.

The gene calls are TRBV30 and TRBJ1-6, with no clear D. The CDR3 totals 16 residues. V was pared by 3 bases and J by 6 bases, with 18 bases between. Per the germline V gene, CDR1 is GTSNPN and CDR2 is SVGIG (reference sequence). CDR3 in DNA: TGTGCCTGGAGCGATCGTAGTAAAGTCATTAATTCACCCCTCCACTTT. It encodes CAWSDRSKVINSPLHF.

The rearrangement links TRBV6-1 to TRBJ1-2; D is uncertain. CDR1 and CDR2 from the germline V gene are MNHNS and SASEGT. V was cut by 6 bases and J by 8 bases, with 22 bases left in between. CDR3 length equals 15 residues. The CDR3 here is CASSPQDLEGGGYTF. CDR3 in DNA: TGTGCCAGCAGCCCCCAGGACTTAGAGGGCGGCGGCTACACCTTC.

The chain links TRBV5-6 to TRBJ2-3, with D uncertain. The CDR3 spans 15 residues. The V end was cut by 2 bases, the J end by 2 bases, with 12 bases between. Germline loops: CDR1 SGHDT, CDR2 YYEEEE. The CDR3 sequence is CASSFGLINTDTQYF. The DNA for the CDR3 is TGTGCCAGCAGCTTTGGGCTGATTAACACAGATACGCAGTATTTT.

This chain joins TRBV7-8 and TRBJ1-4, with D possibly matching TRBD1 (6 bases). Per the germline V gene, CDR1 is SGHVS and CDR2 is FQNEAQ. The CDR3 runs 14 residues. The V and J ends lost 2 bases and 7 bases respectively, with 11 bases between them. The CDR3 region is CASSLNQGSEKLFF. The DNA for the CDR3 is TGTGCCAGCAGCTTAAATCAGGGGAGTGAAAAACTGTTTTTT.

The genes are TRBV5-1 and TRBJ2-7, with 8 bases identical to TRBD1. CDR1 and CDR2 (germline): SGHRS, YFSETQ. The CDR3 sequence is 15 residues long. The V and J ends lost 0 bases and 2 bases, in that order; junction bases with no gene match: 4. In nucleotides, the CDR3 is TGCGCCAGCAGCTTGGGACAGGGGAGGACCTACGAGCAGTACTTC. Its translation: CASSLGQGRTYEQYF. Filled out from reference TRBV5-1 and TRBJ2-7, the complete variable domain reads KAGVTQTPRYLIKTRGQQVTLSCSPISGHRSVSWYQQTPGQGLQFLFEYFSETQRNKGNFPGRFSGRQFSNSRSEMNVSTLELGDSALYLCASSLGQGRTYEQYFGPGTRLTVT.

The V gene is TRBV19, the J gene TRBJ1-2, with 12 bases that match TRBD1. This CDR3 contains 14 residues. Germline trimming cut 5 bases from V and 6 bases from J; bases unmatched to any gene: 4. In germline, CDR1 is LNHDA, CDR2 SQIVND (reference sequence). CDR3 nucleotides: TGTGCCAGTAGTTGGGACAGGGGGCTTGATGGCTACACCTTC. Translated, it gives CASSWDRGLDGYTF.

The chain has TRBV19 and TRBJ1-5; tentative D call: TRBD1 (6 bases). This CDR3 comprises 14 residues. Germline assignment: CDR1 LNHDA and CDR2 SQIVND (reference sequence). The V gene lost 5 bases and the J gene lost 1 base, with 9 bases spanning the gap. The DNA for the CDR3 is TGTGCCAGTAGTCACAGGGAGAGCAATCAGCCCCAGCATTTT. Its protein is CASSHRESNQPQHF.

The rearrangement uses TRBV7-9 and TRBJ2-1, with 12 bases that match TRBD2. The germline gives CDR1 SEHNR, CDR2 FQNEAQ (reference sequence). V shed 6 bases, J shed 4 bases, and the junction held 4 bases outside the gene matches. The CDR3 totals 15 residues. The DNA of the CDR3 is TGTGCCAGCAGGCCCGGGACTAGCGGGTACAATGAGCAGTTCTTC. Its protein product is CASRPGTSGYNEQFF.

This chain connects TRBV6-6 to TRBJ1-4; tentatively, D is TRBD1 (6 bases). CDR1 is MNHNY, CDR2 SVGAGI, per germline (reference sequence). CDR3 length equals 13 residues. Between the trimmed V and J ends, which lost 7 bases and 8 bases, there was a span of 14 bases. As DNA, the CDR3 is TGTGCCAGCACACAGGGACGAGGGGAAAAACTGTTTTTT. This gives the protein CASTQGRGEKLFF.

The V gene is TRBV18, the J gene TRBJ2-3; perhaps TRBD2 as D (5 bases). Germline lookup yields CDR1 KGHSH and CDR2 LQKENI. Trimming took 1 base from V and 0 from J, leaving 11 bases between them. This CDR3 contains 16 residues. The CDR3 is CASSPRVGSSTDTQYF. The DNA for the CDR3 is TGTGCCAGCTCACCACGCGTAGGGAGTAGCACAGATACGCAGTATTTT.

DNA for the CDR3: TGTGCCAGCAGACCTAGCGGGAGGGCCTACAATGAGCAGTTCTTC. Its protein product is CASRPSGRAYNEQFF. The chain joins TRBV6-6 to TRBJ2-1; TRBD2 matches 12 bases. The germline CDR1 and CDR2 sequences are MNHNY and SVGAGI (reference sequence). CDR3 size: 15 residues. Trimming removed 6 bases from V and 2 bases from J; junction bases left unmatched: 2.

The chain couples TRBV25-1 to TRBJ2-5; TRBD2 might be the D (5 bases). With 0 bases removed from V and 4 bases from J, the gap between germline ends came to 12 bases. From germline, CDR1 is MGHDK and CDR2 SYGVNS. CDR3 size: 15 residues. As DNA, the CDR3 is TGTGCCAGCAGTGAATATAGCCCGGGGAGAGAGACCCAGTACTTC. The encoded protein is CASSEYSPGRETQYF.

The chain's CDR3 is CASSLGESLHF. In DNA form, the CDR3 reads TGTGCCAGCAGCTTAGGGGAGTCCCTCCACTTT. This chain uses TRBV7-9 with TRBJ1-6; D remains ambiguous. There are 11 residues in the CDR3. In germline, CDR1 is SEHNR, CDR2 FQNEAQ (reference sequence). V was cut by 1 base and J by 14 bases, with 6 bases left in between.

The V call is TRBV30, the J call TRBJ2-1, with 7 bases fitting TRBD2. The CDR3 sequence is 14 residues long. The germline CDR1 and CDR2 sequences are GTSNPN and SVGIG (reference sequence). After removal of 8 bases from V and 6 bases from J, the junction contained 13 bases not matched to a gene. CDR3 DNA sequence: TGTGCCGGATCCAGGACTAGAGGTTCCAATGAGCAGTTCTTC. Translation gives CAGSRTRGSNEQFF.

CDR3 sequence (DNA): TGCGCCAGCAGCTTGGGTGGGACTACCCTATACGTGTTTCGGGCCGTAGAGCAGTTCTTC. Amino acids: CASSLGGTTLYVFRAVEQFF. V and J are TRBV5-1 and TRBJ2-1, with TRBD2 matching 7 bases. Trimming removed 0 bases from V and 10 bases from J; junction bases left unmatched: 25. There are 20 residues in the CDR3. Germline CDR1 is SGHRS and CDR2 is YFSETQ.

The chain is built from TRBV30 and TRBJ1-2; D gene unclear. V was pared by 2 bases and J by 4 bases, with 11 bases between. The CDR3 extends over 13 amino acids. CDR1 is GTSNPN, CDR2 SVGIG, per germline (reference sequence). DNA of the CDR3: TGTGCCTGGAGTCGCAGTTCGGGCTATGGCTACACCTTC. Its translation is CAWSRSSGYGYTF. The full variable domain, in which reference TRBV30 and TRBJ1-2 provide the parts outside the CDR3, is SQTIHQWPATLVQPVGSPLSLECTVEGTSNPNLYWYRQAAGRGLQLLFYSVGIGQISSEVPQNLSASRPQDRQFILSSKKLLLSDSGFYLCAWSRSSGYGYTFGSGTRLTVV.

V and J are TRBV19 and TRBJ1-2, with D unresolved. Germline CDR1 reads LNHDA; CDR2 reads SQIVND (reference sequence). CDR3 length: 16 amino acids. With 3 bases removed from V and 4 bases from J, the gap between germline ends came to 18 bases. The CDR3 DNA reads as TGTGCCAGTAGTATTAAGGAGGCGTGGTTCCCCTATGGCTACACCTTC. Its translation is CASSIKEAWFPYGYTF.

The chain has TRBV18 and TRBJ1-3; D is undetermined. CDR3 length: 17 amino acids. The V end lost 3 bases, the J end lost 0 bases, and 15 bases lay between the germline ends. Germline V gene sequence: CDR1 KGHSH, CDR2 LQKENI. The CDR3 DNA sequence: TGTGCCAGCTCACCCCTCCCGGGTGATGTCTCTGGAAACACCATATATTTT. It yields the protein CASSPLPGDVSGNTIYF.

V and J are TRBV6-1 and TRBJ2-7; TRBD2 matches at 14 bases. The junction had 3 bases not matched to a gene; V was cut back by 4 bases and J by 4 bases. This CDR3 comprises 15 residues. The V gene's germline CDR1 is MNHNS and CDR2 SASEGT. The CDR3 DNA sequence: TGTGCCAGCAGTGCAGGGACTAGCGGGAGTTACGAGCAGTACTTC. It yields the protein CASSAGTSGSYEQYF.

The genes are TRBV29-1 and TRBJ2-3; D perhaps matches TRBD2 (5 bases). This CDR3 has 13 amino acids. Germline CDR1 and CDR2: SQVTM and ANQGSEA. V lost 8 bases and J lost 6, with 18 bases in between. The CDR3 sequence is CSCRGREWDTQYF. As DNA, the CDR3 is TGCAGCTGCCGTGGTCGGGAATGGGATACGCAGTATTTT.